Listed below are T cell receptor beta chains from one sample, sequenced in a study of T cell repertoires in cytomegalovirus infection. TCRdb itself ran the reads through MiXCR, one entry per CDR3 protein. The sample records fewer than 400,000 distinct CDR3 sequences, around 18% being singletons. The specimen was PBMCs. All receptors come from a human donor in good health (CMV status not recorded). Some clones in this sample may be carry-over from other donors' samples. The CDR3 runs from the conserved cysteine through the conserved F or W. The D gene is left open where the match is weak. Clone sizes are given selectively: once, few, many, or a class where the clone is expanded.

clone_size,j_call,d_call,v_call,cdr3_aa,cdr3_nt
few,TRBJ1-1,-,TRBV7-9,CASSFQGDEAFF,TGTGCCAGCAGCTTCCAAGGGGATGAAGCTTTCTTT
few,TRBJ1-5,-,TRBV19,CASSIPFTYNQPQHF,TGTGCCAGTAGTATTCCCTTTACCTACAATCAGCCCCAGCATTTT
few,TRBJ2-5,-,TRBV12-3/TRBV12-4,CASSFWRAQETQYF,TGTGCCAGCAGTTTTTGGCGTGCCCAAGAGACCCAGTACTTC
-,TRBJ2-3,TRBD2,TRBV12-3/TRBV12-4,CASLRHSGSAADTQYF,TGTGCCAGCTTACGACATAGCGGGAGTGCGGCAGATACGCAGTATTTT
many,TRBJ2-1,-,TRBV7-6,CASSLGADYNEQFF,TGTGCCAGCAGCTTGGGAGCGGATTACAATGAGCAGTTCTTC
-,TRBJ2-5,-,TRBV7-9,CASSHEGSQETQYF,TGTGCCAGCAGCCATGAGGGGTCCCAAGAGACCCAGTACTTC
many,TRBJ1-4,-,TRBV4-1,CATRTAYATNEKLFF,TGCGCCACCCGAACAGCCTATGCAACTAATGAAAAACTGTTTTTT
many,TRBJ2-7,TRBD1,TRBV6-1,CASRRDRDYEQYF,TGTGCCAGCAGGCGGGACAGGGACTACGAGCAGTACTTC
few,TRBJ1-4,TRBD1,TRBV12-3/TRBV12-4,CASSYGGTGPEKLFF,TGTGCCAGCAGCTACGGAGGGACAGGGCCAGAAAAACTGTTTTTT
many,TRBJ1-2,TRBD1,TRBV7-2,CASSSQGANYGYTF,TGTGCCAGCAGCTCCCAGGGGGCGAACTATGGCTACACCTTC
many,TRBJ1-6,-,TRBV11-2,CASSLGYRNSPLHF,TGTGCCAGCAGCTTAGGCTACAGGAATTCACCCCTCCACTTT
few,TRBJ2-7,TRBD1,TRBV5-1,CASSLQGAIYEQYF,TGCGCCAGCAGCTTGCAGGGGGCCATCTACGAGCAGTACTTC
once,TRBJ2-2,TRBD2,TRBV20-1,CSGTSGGTTNTGELFF,TGCAGTGGGACTAGCGGGGGGACCACGAACACCGGGGAGCTGTTTTTT
-,TRBJ1-5,-,TRBV28,CASSLTPRGKLNQPQHF,TGTGCCAGCAGTTTAACCCCCCGAGGGAAACTAAATCAGCCCCAGCATTTT